This TCR beta chain is drawn from a study of T cell changes during pregnancy in multiple sclerosis. Germline V lookup: CDR1 LGHNA, CDR2 YNFKEQ. This CDR3 comprises 14 residues. The V gene lost 1 base and the J gene lost 5 bases, with 9 bases spanning the gap. Data came from immunoSEQ multiplex PCR; TCRdb stores just in-frame clones and leaves some out. The sample records 30,000 to 40,000 clones, 90% being singletons. The chain is built from TRBV4-2 and TRBJ2-1; the D gene is possibly TRBD2 (5 bases). Sequences were derived from CD4+ T cells from peripheral blood mononuclear cells, sampled in the first trimester of pregnancy. The TCR sequence derives from a female donor in good health, enrolled as a control in a pregnancy study. Here the CDR3 DNA reads TGTGCCAGCAGCCAAGTGGGGAGCCACAATGAGCAGTTCTTC. This codes for CASSQVGSHNEQFF.